This T cell receptor beta chain was obtained from a study of T-cell memory formation after mild COVID-19. Across the whole study: TCR clustering was largely donor specific.

The authors produced TCR alpha and TCR beta cDNA libraries with sample barcodes and UMIs by 5'RACE using constant-segment primers. TCRdb re-called the 5' RACE reads through MiXCR, storing one row per CDR3 protein. The sample consists of a few hundred thousand distinct CDR3 sequences, around 20% of them appearing once. Per the germline V gene, CDR1 is DFQATT and CDR2 is SNEGSKA (reference sequence). The CDR3 extends over 12 amino acids. V was shortened by 3 bases and J by 4 bases, with 8 bases between the two germline ends. Broader study findings: The pre-infection memory compartment contained some responding clones, suggesting cross-reactive memory joined. Clones contracting across day 15 to 85 had a balanced CD4/CD8 profile; later expanding clones leaned CD4+.

Of note for this clonotype: The antigen remains unidentified.

The specimen was PBMCs or a T cell subset sorted from them (not recorded which). The V call is TRBV20-1, the J call TRBJ2-3; D ambiguous. This sequence was found in a young man who had mild COVID-19 (a few samples of this study predate the infection). Cell type and time point are not known. CDR3 in DNA: TGCAGTGCTAGGAGTAGGGCAGATACGCAGTATTTT. Translating it yields CSARSRADTQYF.